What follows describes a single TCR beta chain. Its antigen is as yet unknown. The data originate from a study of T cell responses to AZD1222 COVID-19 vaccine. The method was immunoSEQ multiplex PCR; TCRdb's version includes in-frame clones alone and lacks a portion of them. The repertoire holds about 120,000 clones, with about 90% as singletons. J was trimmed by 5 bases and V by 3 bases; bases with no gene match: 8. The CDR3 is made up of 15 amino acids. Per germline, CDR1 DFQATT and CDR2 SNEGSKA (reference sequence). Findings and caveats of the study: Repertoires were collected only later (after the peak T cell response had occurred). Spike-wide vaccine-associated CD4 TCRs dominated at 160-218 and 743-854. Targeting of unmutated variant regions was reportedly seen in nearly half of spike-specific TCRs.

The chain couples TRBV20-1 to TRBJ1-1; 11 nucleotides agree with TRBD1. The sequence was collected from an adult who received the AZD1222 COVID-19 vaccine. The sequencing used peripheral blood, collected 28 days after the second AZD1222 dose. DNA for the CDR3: TGCAGTGCTAGTCCCCGGACAGGGGGCATAACTGAAGCTTTCTTT. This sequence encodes CSASPRTGGITEAFF.